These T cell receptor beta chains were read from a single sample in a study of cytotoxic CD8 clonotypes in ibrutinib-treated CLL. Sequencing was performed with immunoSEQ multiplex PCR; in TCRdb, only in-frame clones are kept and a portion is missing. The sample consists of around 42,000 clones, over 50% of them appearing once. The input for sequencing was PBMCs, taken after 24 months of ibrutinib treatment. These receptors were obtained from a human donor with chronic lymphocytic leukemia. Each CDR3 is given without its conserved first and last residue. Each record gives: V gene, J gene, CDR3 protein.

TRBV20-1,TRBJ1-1,SARGVEAF
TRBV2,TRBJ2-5,ASSLDY
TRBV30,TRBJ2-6,AWSAGNPGANVLT
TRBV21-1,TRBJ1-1,ASSLGGIRTEAF
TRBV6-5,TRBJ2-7,ASKAGGTGNYEQY
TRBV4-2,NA,ASRDGQSSYEQY
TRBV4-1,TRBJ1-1,ASKAGPNTEAF
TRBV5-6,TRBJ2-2,ASSPMTGWELF
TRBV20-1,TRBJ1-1,SANQGGAF
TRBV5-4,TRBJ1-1,ASSLVGSTEAF
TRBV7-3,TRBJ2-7,ASSLMPGSYEQY
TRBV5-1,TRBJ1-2,ASSLARTGPNYGYT
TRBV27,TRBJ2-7,ASSLQTGTYEQY
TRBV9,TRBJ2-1,ASSEAAGGPRENEQF
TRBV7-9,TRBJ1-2,ASSLDGGLGGYT
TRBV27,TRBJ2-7,ASSQGLAEIYEQY
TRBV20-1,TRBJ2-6,SARGANVLT
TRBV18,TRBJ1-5,ASSVTGGNQPQH
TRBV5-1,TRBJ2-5,ASSSQGWETQY
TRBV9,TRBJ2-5,ASSVQFPGRLGETQY
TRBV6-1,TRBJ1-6,ASSGGQKNSPLH
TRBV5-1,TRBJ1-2,ASSVGQGGGYT
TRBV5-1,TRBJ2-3,ASSLPGADTQY
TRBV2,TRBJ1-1,ASSETTGTEAF
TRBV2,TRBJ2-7,ASSEGAKQY
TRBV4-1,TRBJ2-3,ASSQVWGADTQY
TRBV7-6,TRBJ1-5,ASAPGVSNQPQH
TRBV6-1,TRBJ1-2,ASSVLGYT
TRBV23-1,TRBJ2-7,ASSQRRQGGGEQY
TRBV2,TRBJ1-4,ASVRQEVGEKLF
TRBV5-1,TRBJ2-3,ASSLYTTDTQY
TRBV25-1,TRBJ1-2,ASSPTGVSGGYT
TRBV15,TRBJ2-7,ATSGGLVGEQY
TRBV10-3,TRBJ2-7,AISLRQGSIYEQY
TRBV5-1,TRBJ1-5,ASSAGGAYSNQPQH
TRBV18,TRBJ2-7,ASSPQGLSYEQY
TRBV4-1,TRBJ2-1,ASSPGTSVFNEQF
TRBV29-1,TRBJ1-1,SVSQGEAF
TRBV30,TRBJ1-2,AWSVRDRGRYGYT
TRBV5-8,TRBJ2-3,ASSPEAGSPDTQY